This TCR beta chain was profiled in a study of blood T cell repertoires in COVID-19. Generated by immunoSEQ multiplex PCR, the TCRdb table keeps only in-frame clones and is missing some. The table records 150,000 to 200,000 clones, roughly 91% of them present only once. The CDR3 is 14 residues long. Deletions cut 6 bases from V and 0 bases from J, with 10 bases between. Looked up from germline, CDR1 is MDHEN and CDR2 is SYDVKM. This clone appeared a few times. Sequenced material: peripheral blood. This sequence was found in a woman between 50 and 59 years old with acute or convalescent COVID-19. This chain connects TRBV28 to TRBJ2-3, with TRBD2 as a possible D gene (6 bases). This CDR3 reads CASSRERSTDTQYF. For the CDR3, the DNA is TGTGCCAGCAGCCGGGAGAGGAGCACAGATACGCAGTATTTT.